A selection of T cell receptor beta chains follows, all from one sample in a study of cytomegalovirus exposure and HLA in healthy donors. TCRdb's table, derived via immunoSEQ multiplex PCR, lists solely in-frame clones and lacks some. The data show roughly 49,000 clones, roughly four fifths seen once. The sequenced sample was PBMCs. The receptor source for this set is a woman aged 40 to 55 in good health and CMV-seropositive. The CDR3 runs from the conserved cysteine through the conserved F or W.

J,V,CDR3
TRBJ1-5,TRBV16,CASSQEPVNQPQHF
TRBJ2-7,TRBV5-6,CASSRGTSYEQYF
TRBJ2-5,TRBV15,CATSSRGGEETQYF
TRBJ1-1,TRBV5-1,CASSLAGESEAFF
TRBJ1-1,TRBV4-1,CASSRQGATVLNTEAFF
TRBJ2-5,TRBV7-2,CASSFTGLETQYF
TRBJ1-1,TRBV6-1,CASSRYQTENTEAFF
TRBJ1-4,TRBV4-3,CASSQAGTGLKKLFF
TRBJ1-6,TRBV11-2,CASSLSVDSPLHF
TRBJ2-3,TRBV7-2,CASSLKEGRADTQYF
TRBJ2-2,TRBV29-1,CSGLTRHGELFF
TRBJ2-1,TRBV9,CASGRGTHNEQFF
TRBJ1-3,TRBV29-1,CSVVFAESGNTIYF
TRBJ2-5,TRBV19,CASWTGQETQYF
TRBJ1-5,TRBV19,CASSLDREMRPQHF